The 22 T cell receptor beta chains below were found in one sample sequenced in a study of identical twins. TCRdb fed the 5' RACE reads into MiXCR, producing one record per CDR3 protein. The sample holds 1.5 million to 2 million distinct CDR3 sequences, less than 40% seen once. The material sequenced was cord blood. Receptors were obtained from a newborn girl in good health.

DNA of the CDR3: TGCAGCGTTGAAGTGGGAGGGGTGAGGACTGAAGCTTTCTTT. It yields the protein CSVEVGGVRTEAFF. The chain has TRBV29-1 and TRBJ1-1, with D tentatively TRBD1 (5 bases). Trimming removed 1 base at V and 5 bases at J, with 14 bases between. Germline CDR1 and CDR2: SQVTM and ANQGSEA. The CDR3 runs to 14 residues.

The chain carries TRBV9 and TRBJ2-3; D might be TRBD1 or TRBD2, each matching 5 bases. The CDR3 covers 17 residues. Germline CDR1 is SGDLS and CDR2 is YYNGEE. Trimming removed 2 bases from V and 0 bases from J, with 16 bases in between. The CDR3 region is CASSVLGPSGSTDTQYF. The CDR3 coding sequence is TGTGCCAGCAGCGTTCTGGGGCCCTCGGGGAGCACAGATACGCAGTATTTT.

The V call is TRBV28, the J call TRBJ1-6; D not certain. From germline, CDR1 is MDHEN and CDR2 SYDVKM. Deletions cut 7 bases from V and 8 bases from J, with 12 bases between. This CDR3 region has 13 residues. The CDR3 sequence: CASNPGWDSPLHF. The CDR3 DNA reads TGTGCCAGCAACCCTGGTTGGGATTCACCCCTCCACTTT.

This clonotype has more than one count but fewer than ten. The gene calls are TRBV7-2 and TRBJ2-3; 7 nucleotides match TRBD1. V was pared by 5 bases and J by 1 base, with 9 bases of the junction left unmatched. Germline V CDR1 and CDR2: SGHTA, FQGNSA. The CDR3 loop spans 16 amino acids. CDR3 coding DNA: TGTGCCAGCAGCAAGATAACAGGGGTTGGCACAGATACGCAGTATTTT. This sequence encodes CASSKITGVGTDTQYF. Full variable domain (outside the CDR3, taken from reference TRBV7-2 and TRBJ2-3): GAGVSQSPSNKVTEKGKDVELRCDPISGHTALYWYRQSLGQGLEFLIYFQGNSAPDKSGLPSDRFSAERTGGSVSTLTIQRTQQEDSAVYLCASSKITGVGTDTQYFGPGTRLTVL.

This clonotype was found a few times. V and J are TRBV5-1 and TRBJ2-5, with TRBD2 matching 11 bases. The CDR3 totals 16 residues. Unmatched junction bases numbered 7, after V lost 4 bases and J lost 2 bases. Germline V CDR1 and CDR2: SGHRS, YFSETQ. The CDR3 DNA sequence: TGCGCCAGCAGCAAATTCATAGCGGGAGGGCAAGAGACCCAGTACTTC. This codes for CASSKFIAGGQETQYF.

The chain uses TRBV5-1 and TRBJ1-1; D is unclear. The V end lost 5 bases, the J end lost 0 bases, and 11 bases lay between the germline ends. This CDR3 has 14 amino acids. CDR1 is SGHRS and CDR2 is YFSETQ in the germline V gene. The CDR3 DNA follows: TGCGCCAGCAGGTTCGGCTATCTGAACACTGAAGCTTTCTTT. It yields the protein CASRFGYLNTEAFF.

The sample holds a few counts of this clonotype. This chain connects TRBV5-1 to TRBJ2-5; 10 bases are shared with TRBD2. The trim removed 4 bases at V and 11 bases at J, leaving 14 bases unmatched. CDR3 size: 15 residues. The germline V gene encodes CDR1 SGHRS and CDR2 YFSETQ. CDR3 in amino acids: CASSPQTSGLFEQYF. The CDR3 coding sequence is TGCGCCAGCAGCCCCCAGACTAGCGGGCTTTTTGAGCAGTACTTC.

This clonotype has a count of ten or more. The chain links TRBV11-2 to TRBJ2-1, with 7 bases fitting TRBD1. J lost 5 bases, V lost 1 base, and 2 bases had no gene match. Germline CDR1 is SGHAT and CDR2 is FQNNGV. CDR3 length: 14 residues. Here the CDR3 DNA reads TGTGCCAGCAGCTTAGTGACAGGGAACAATGAGCAGTTCTTC. It translates to CASSLVTGNNEQFF.

This clonotype was counted a single time. The chain couples TRBV10-3 to TRBJ1-1; D uncertain. Germline CDR1 reads ENHRY; CDR2 reads SYGVKD. The CDR3 spans 13 residues. Trimming removed 4 bases from V and 1 base from J, with 7 bases in between. CDR3 in DNA: TGTGCCATCAGTGCGACAAAGAACACTGAAGCTTTCTTT. Encoded protein: CAISATKNTEAFF.

This chain uses TRBV20-1 with TRBJ2-3; possibly TRBD2 for D (6 bases). The germline V gene has CDR1 DFQATT and CDR2 SNEGSKA (reference sequence). V lost 3 bases to trimming and J lost 6 bases, with 22 bases between them. CDR3 length: 16 residues. DNA for the CDR3: TGCAGTGCTAGGTCCCCCGTTAGCGGAGTGTGGGATACGCAGTATTTT. This sequence encodes CSARSPVSGVWDTQYF.

The chain combines TRBV24-1 with TRBJ2-3; D possibly corresponds to TRBD1 (6 bases). Germline CDR1 is KGHDR and CDR2 is SFDVKD. CDR3 length: 15 residues. V shed 8 bases and J shed 6 bases, with 20 bases lying between them. Here the CDR3 reads CATNWGLVIFDTQYF. For the CDR3, the DNA is TGTGCCACCAACTGGGGGCTAGTGATTTTCGATACGCAGTATTTT.

In its sample, this clonotype was seen many times. This chain links TRBV29-1 with TRBJ1-2; TRBD1 is a possible D gene (5 bases). Germline values: CDR1 SQVTM, CDR2 ANQGSEA. V shed 6 bases and J shed 2 bases, with 19 bases lying between them. The CDR3 runs 15 residues. The CDR3 DNA follows: TGCAGCGTCGAGAAACCGGGACGGCCCAACTATGGCTACACCTTC. Translated: CSVEKPGRPNYGYTF. Supplemented by reference TRBV29-1 and TRBJ1-2, the full variable domain reads SAVISQKPSRDICQRGTSLTIQCQVDSQVTMMFWYRQQPGQSLTLIATANQGSEATYESGFVIDKFPISRPNLTFSTLTVSNMSPEDSSIYLCSVEKPGRPNYGYTFGSGTRLTVV.

The J gene is TRBJ1-6, the V gene TRBV21-1; the table's D call of TRBD1 was not tested on the DNA. TRBV21-1 is a listed pseudogene. The CDR3 loop spans 16 amino acids. In nucleotides, the CDR3 is TGTGCCAGCAGCAAAGAGGTTTCAGGGTATAATTCACCCCTCCACTTT. The encoded protein is CASSKEVSGYNSPLHF.

The sample holds a few counts of this clonotype. The chain is built from TRBV14 and TRBJ2-5; 8 bases are shared with TRBD2. Germline loops: CDR1 SGHDN, CDR2 FVKESK. CDR3 length: 15 residues. The V and J ends lost 4 bases and 5 bases, in that order; junction bases with no gene match: 9. CDR3 amino acids: CASSPLGAGEETQYF. DNA for the CDR3: TGTGCCAGCAGCCCTTTGGGAGCGGGAGAGGAGACCCAGTACTTC. Full variable domain (remainder filled in from reference TRBV14 and TRBJ2-5): EAGVTQFPSHSVIEKGQTVTLRCDPISGHDNLYWYRRVMGKEIKFLLHFVKESKQDESGMPNNRFLAERTGGTYSTLKVQPAELEDSGVYFCASSPLGAGEETQYFGPGTRLLVL.

This chain uses TRBV5-1 with TRBJ2-2, with 8 bases that match TRBD1. From germline, CDR1 is SGHRS and CDR2 YFSETQ. Losses at the gene ends were 2 bases for V and 3 bases for J; bases not matched to a gene: 3. The CDR3 length is 15 residues. The CDR3 region is CASSFGTGYTGELFF. CDR3 bases: TGCGCCAGCAGCTTCGGGACAGGCTACACCGGGGAGCTGTTTTTT.

The CDR3 bases are TGCGCCAGCAGCTCGGGGAGGATGGATGAAAAACTGTTTTTT. Translated, it gives CASSSGRMDEKLFF. The chain couples TRBV5-1 to TRBJ1-4; no reliable D call. The CDR3 is 14 residues long. V shed 3 bases and J shed 6 bases, with 12 bases lying between them. The germline V gene encodes CDR1 SGHRS and CDR2 YFSETQ.

This rearrangement joins TRBV13 to TRBJ1-2; possibly TRBD1 for D (5 bases). This CDR3 has 17 residues. With 0 bases removed from V and 5 bases from J, the gap between germline ends came to 19 bases. The germline V gene has CDR1 PRHDT and CDR2 FYEKMQ (reference sequence). CDR3 nucleotides: TGTGCCAGCAGCTTAGGGGGGTCCGCGGGGGAATTTTATGGCTACACCTTC. It codes for CASSLGGSAGEFYGYTF.

Note on this clonotype: Compared with germline, one end of the junction differs, possibly owing to a read error. This chain links TRBV10-3 with TRBJ1-1, with no clear D. The CDR3 runs to 15 residues. Germline values: CDR1 ENHRY, CDR2 SYGVKD. The CDR3 is CAISDAPDGNTEALF. The DNA for the CDR3 is TGTGCCATCAGTGACGCGCCGGACGGCAACACTGAAGCTTTATTT.

The sample holds a few counts of this clonotype. V is TRBV20-1 and J is TRBJ2-4; weak D call: TRBD1 (6 bases). Trimming removed 1 base from V and 9 bases from J, with 13 bases in between. Germline CDR1 DFQATT, CDR2 SNEGSKA (reference sequence). The CDR3 totals 13 residues. In DNA, the CDR3 is TGCAGTGCTAGAGGGCACAGGGCGGCCATTCAGTACTTC. Encoded protein: CSARGHRAAIQYF.

This chain joins TRBV2 and TRBJ2-1; 8 bases match TRBD2. The CDR3 runs 15 residues. With V trimmed by 6 bases and J by 6 bases, 10 bases remained unmatched. Germline V gene lookup returns CDR1 SNHLY and CDR2 FYNNEI. The CDR3 is CASSHDGGAGNEQFF. The DNA of the CDR3 is TGTGCCAGCAGCCACGACGGGGGGGCAGGCAATGAGCAGTTCTTC.

The rearrangement joins TRBV15 to TRBJ2-2, with 9 bases lining up with TRBD1. Germline-derived CDR1 and CDR2 are LNHNV and YYDKDF (reference sequence). The V segment lost 1 base and the J segment 5 bases; nucleotides outside the gene matches: 5. The CDR3 length is 16 residues. CDR3 protein: CATSRVRDRVTGELFF. In DNA form, the CDR3 reads TGTGCCACCAGCAGAGTCCGGGACAGGGTAACCGGGGAGCTGTTTTTT.

This clonotype was seen only a few times. The V and J genes are TRBV20-1 and TRBJ1-2; a possible D gene is TRBD1 (5 bases). Germline CDR1 DFQATT, CDR2 SNEGSKA (reference sequence). CDR3 length: 14 residues. Trimming stripped 7 bases from V and 7 bases from J, with 22 bases between. Written as DNA, the CDR3 is TGCAGTGTCTCAGACGGGGACGGTCCCTGTGGCTACACCTTC. This sequence encodes CSVSDGDGPCGYTF.